The following is a TCR beta chain sequence with its context. No antigen is known for it. These data belong to a study of T cell responses to AZD1222 COVID-19 vaccine. Turning to the study itself: Both about-4-week and about-12-week second-dose recipients were combined. Study results and limitations: Researchers report vaccine-associated CD4 TCRs spanning spike, with dominance at 160-218 and 743-854. Variant regions that are unmutated are reportedly the target of nearly half of spike-specific TCRs.

Profiling relied on immunoSEQ multiplex PCR, and the TCRdb table lists in-frame clones only, not all of them. In the table there are approximately 150,000 clones, 85% to 90% of which are singletons. With 5 bases removed from V and 2 bases from J, the gap between germline ends came to 15 bases. CDR1 and CDR2 from the germline V gene are SGHAT and FQNNGV. This CDR3 region has 15 residues. The sequences come from peripheral blood, collected on day 0 of AZD1222 vaccination. This rearrangement joins TRBV11-2 to TRBJ1-1, with a tentative D call TRBD1 (6 bases). This clonotype originated in an adult in good health. The CDR3 nucleotides are TGTGCCAGCAGCCCAGGACAGTTTACTAACACTGAAGCTTTCTTT. It yields the protein CASSPGQFTNTEAFF.